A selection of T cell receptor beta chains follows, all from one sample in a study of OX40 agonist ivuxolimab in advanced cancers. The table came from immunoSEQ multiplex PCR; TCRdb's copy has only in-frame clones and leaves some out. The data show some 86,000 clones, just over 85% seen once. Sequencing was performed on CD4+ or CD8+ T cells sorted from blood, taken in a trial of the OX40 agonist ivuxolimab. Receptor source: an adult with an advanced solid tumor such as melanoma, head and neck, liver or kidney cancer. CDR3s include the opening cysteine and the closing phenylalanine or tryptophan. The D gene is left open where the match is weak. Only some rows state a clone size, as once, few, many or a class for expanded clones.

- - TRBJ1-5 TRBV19 CASRPTETSNQPQHF TGTGCCAGTAGGCCAACAGAGACCTCCAATCAGCCCCAGCATTTT
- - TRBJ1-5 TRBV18 CASSLGGGHSNQPQHF TGTGCCAGCTCGCTTGGGGGGGGGCACAGCAATCAGCCCCAGCATTTT
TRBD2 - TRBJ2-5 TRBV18 CASSPEASGGPLFQETQYF TGTGCCAGCTCACCAGAGGCTAGCGGGGGCCCCCTGTTCCAAGAGACCCAGTACTTC
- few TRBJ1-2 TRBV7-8 CASSLWVGGDGYTF TGTGCCAGCAGCTTATGGGTGGGAGGCGATGGCTACACCTTC
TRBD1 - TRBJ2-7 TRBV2 CASSGPGQGTEQYF TGTGCCAGCAGTGGGCCGGGACAGGGGACCGAGCAGTACTTC
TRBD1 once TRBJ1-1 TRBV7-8 CASSTFRTGLAEAFF TGTGCCAGCAGCACCTTCAGGACAGGGCTTGCTGAAGCTTTCTTT
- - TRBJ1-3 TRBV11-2 CASSPGGNTIYF TGTGCCAGCAGCCCAGGAGGAAACACCATATATTTT
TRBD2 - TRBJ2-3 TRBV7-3 CASSLKGRTLGTSGSRDTQYF TGTGCCAGCAGCTTAAAAGGGAGGACCTTGGGGACTAGCGGGAGTCGGGATACGCAGTATTTT
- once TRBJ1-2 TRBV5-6 CASSLGYGYTF TGTGCCAGCAGCTTGGGCTATGGCTACACCTTC
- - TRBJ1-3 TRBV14 CASSQGSRSGNTIYF TGTGCCAGCAGCCAAGGCAGCCGCTCTGGAAACACCATATATTTT
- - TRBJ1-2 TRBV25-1 CASSEYDGGYTF TGTGCCAGCAGTGAATACGACGGAGGCTACACCTTC
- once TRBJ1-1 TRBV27 CASRSWGKNTEAFF TGTGCCAGCCGATCCTGGGGAAAGAACACTGAAGCTTTCTTT
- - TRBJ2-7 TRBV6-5 CASSRRGLPYEQYF TGTGCCAGCTCTAGGAGAGGGTTGCCCTACGAGCAGTACTTC
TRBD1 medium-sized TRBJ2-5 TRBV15 CATSRGRGLQETQYF TGTGCCACCAGCAGAGGAAGGGGGCTCCAAGAGACCCAGTACTTC
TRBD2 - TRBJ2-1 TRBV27 CASSTRTSGGDFNEQFF TGTGCCAGCAGTACCCGGACTAGCGGGGGCGATTTCAATGAGCAGTTCTTC
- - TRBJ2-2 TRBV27 CASSLRTPPGELFF TGTGCCAGCAGTTTAAGGACCCCACCGGGGGAGCTGTTTTTT
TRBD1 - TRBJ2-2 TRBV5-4 CASSLGWLKTGGTGELFF TGTGCCAGCAGCTTGGGGTGGCTGAAGACAGGGGGCACCGGGGAGCTGTTTTTT
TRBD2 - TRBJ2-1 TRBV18 CASSPSASGGSEQFF TGTGCCAGCTCACCATCGGCTAGCGGGGGAAGCGAGCAGTTCTTC
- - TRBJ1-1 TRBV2 CASSEAPRVETEAFF TGTGCCAGCAGTGAAGCGCCGCGGGTGGAGACTGAAGCTTTCTTT
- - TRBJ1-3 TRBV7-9 CASSRDFNTIYF TGTGCCAGCAGCCGCGACTTTAACACCATATATTTT
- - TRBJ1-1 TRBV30 CAWSLQRAMNTEAFF TGTGCCTGGAGCCTACAGCGAGCCATGAACACTGAAGCTTTCTTT
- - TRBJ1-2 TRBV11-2 CASSLDLDGLGYTF TGTGCCAGCAGCTTAGATCTAGATGGGTTGGGCTACACCTTC
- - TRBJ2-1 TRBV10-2 CASRGGGYNEQFF TGCGCCAGCAGGGGGGGTGGATACAATGAGCAGTTCTTC
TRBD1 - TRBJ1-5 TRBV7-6 CASSFGTGGNQPQHF TGTGCCAGCAGCTTTGGGACAGGGGGAAATCAGCCCCAGCATTTT
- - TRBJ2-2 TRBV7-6 CASSLDRGATGELFF TGTGCCAGCAGCTTAGATAGGGGTGCCACCGGGGAGCTGTTTTTT
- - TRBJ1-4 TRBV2 CASSEAGAGVEKLFF TGTGCCAGCAGTGAAGCTGGAGCAGGGGTGGAAAAACTGTTTTTT
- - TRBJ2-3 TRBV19 CASSIVGARTDTQYF TGTGCCAGTAGTATAGTAGGGGCTCGCACAGATACGCAGTATTTT
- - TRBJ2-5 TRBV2 CASSGEKDGLYQETQYF TGTGCCAGCAGTGGGGAGAAGGACGGCCTGTACCAAGAGACCCAGTACTTC
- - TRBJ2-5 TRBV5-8 CASSPDRRETQYF TGTGCCAGCAGCCCTGACAGGAGAGAGACCCAGTACTTC
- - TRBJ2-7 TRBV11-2 CASSLRTMSYEQYF TGTGCCAGCAGCTTACGGACTATGTCCTACGAGCAGTACTTC
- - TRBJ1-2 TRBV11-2 CASSPTLNYGYTF TGTGCCAGCAGCCCAACACTTAACTATGGCTACACCTTC
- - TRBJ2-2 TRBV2 CASSTRNTGELFF TGTGCCAGCAGTACGCGGAACACCGGGGAGCTGTTTTTT
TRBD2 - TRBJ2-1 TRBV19 CASSSGLAGGRHNEQFF TGTGCCAGTAGCTCGGGACTAGCGGGGGGAAGACACAATGAGCAGTTCTTC
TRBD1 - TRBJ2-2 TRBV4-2 CASSEAPRQGATTGELFF TGTGCCAGCAGCGAAGCCCCAAGACAGGGGGCGACTACCGGGGAGCTGTTTTTT
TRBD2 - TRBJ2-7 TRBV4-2 CASSQTAGGKNEQYF TGTGCCAGCAGCCAGACTGCGGGAGGGAAGAACGAGCAGTACTTC
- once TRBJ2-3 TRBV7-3 CASSPGGSPRTDTQYF TGTGCCAGCAGCCCCGGAGGGTCACCACGCACAGATACGCAGTATTTT
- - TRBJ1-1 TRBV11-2 CASSRQKGSEAFF TGTGCCAGCAGCCGACAGAAAGGTTCTGAAGCTTTCTTT
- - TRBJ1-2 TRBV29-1 CSVVPTWQGPNYGYTF TGCAGCGTTGTCCCCACCTGGCAGGGGCCTAACTATGGCTACACCTTC
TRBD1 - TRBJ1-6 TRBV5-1 CASSSVHSGTGINSPLHF TGCGCCAGCAGTTCGGTCCATTCCGGGACAGGGATTAATTCACCCCTCCACTTT
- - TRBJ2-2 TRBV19 CASSRDWAGELFF TGTGCCAGTAGCCGGGACTGGGCCGGGGAGCTGTTTTTT
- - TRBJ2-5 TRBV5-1 CASSSGRTQETQYF TGCGCCAGCAGCTCCGGAAGAACCCAAGAGACCCAGTACTTC
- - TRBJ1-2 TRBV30 CAWSPPLTGGYTF TGTGCCTGGAGTCCCCCGTTGACGGGCGGCTACACCTTC
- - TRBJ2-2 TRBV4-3 CASSQDTYSGTGELFF TGCGCCAGCAGCCAAGATACATACTCGGGCACCGGGGAGCTGTTTTTT
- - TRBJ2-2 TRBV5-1 CASSPYHHTGELFF TGCGCCAGCAGCCCGTACCATCACACCGGGGAGCTGTTTTTT
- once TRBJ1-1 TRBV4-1 CASSQALGQNTEAFF TGCGCCAGCAGCCAAGCCCTGGGGCAGAACACTGAAGCTTTCTTT
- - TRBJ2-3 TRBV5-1 CASSYNGQSEAQYF TGCGCCAGCAGCTACAACGGACAGTCAGAAGCGCAGTATTTT
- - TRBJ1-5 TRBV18 CASSAGVVSNQPQHF TGTGCCAGCTCTGCAGGGGTTGTTAGTAATCAGCCCCAGCATTTT
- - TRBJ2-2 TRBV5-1 CASSFRETGELFF TGCGCCAGCAGCTTCCGGGAGACCGGGGAGCTGTTTTTT
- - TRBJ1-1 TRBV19 CASPAGFEAFF TGTGCCAGTCCGGCAGGGTTTGAAGCTTTCTTT
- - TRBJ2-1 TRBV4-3 CASSHTAGFNEQFF TGCGCCAGCAGCCACACAGCGGGCTTTAATGAGCAGTTCTTC
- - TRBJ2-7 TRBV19 CASSIGGADAYEQYF TGTGCCAGTAGTATAGGGGGGGCCGATGCATACGAGCAGTACTTC
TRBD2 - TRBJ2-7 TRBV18 CASSPGTSGNYEQYF TGTGCCAGCTCACCCGGGACTAGCGGGAACTACGAGCAGTACTTC
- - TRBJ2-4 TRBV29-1 CSVEATALAKNIQYF TGCAGCGTTGAAGCCACAGCCTTAGCCAAAAACATTCAGTACTTC
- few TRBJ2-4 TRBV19 CASRVQGSNIQYF TGTGCCAGTAGAGTCCAGGGGTCGAACATTCAGTACTTC